The 11 T cell receptor beta chains listed next were all sequenced from one sample in a study of T-cell memory formation after mild COVID-19. TCRdb re-derived calls from the 5' RACE reads in MiXCR, one entry per CDR3 protein. Here the sample spans 180,000 or so distinct CDR3 sequences, around a tenth being singletons. The specimen was PBMCs or a T cell subset sorted from them (not recorded which). Source of these receptors: a man aged 18-30 years who had mild COVID-19 (a few samples of this study predate the infection). Cell type and time point are not known.

This clonotype came up a few times. The gene calls are TRBV7-8 and TRBJ2-7, with D unresolved. This CDR3 has 15 amino acids. V was shortened by 5 bases and J by 4 bases, with 18 bases between the two germline ends. Germline assignment: CDR1 SGHVS and CDR2 FQNEAQ. CDR3 protein: CASSASGPWTYEQYV. The CDR3 DNA follows: TGTGCCAGCAGCGCCTCAGGTCCTTGGACGTACGAGCAGTACGTC.

There are many counts of this clonotype. The V and J genes are TRBV20-1 and TRBJ2-1; 9 nucleotides agree with TRBD1. The trim removed 5 bases at V and 9 bases at J, leaving 5 bases unmatched. The CDR3 extends over 12 amino acids. Germline assignment: CDR1 DFQATT and CDR2 SNEGSKA (reference sequence). CDR3 in amino acids: CSASGTGTEQFF. CDR3 nucleotides: TGCAGTGCTTCCGGGACAGGGACTGAGCAGTTCTTC.

V usage is TRBV29-1 and J usage is TRBJ2-5; D not resolved. Looked up from germline, CDR1 is SQVTM and CDR2 is ANQGSEA. CDR3 size: 12 residues. V lost 8 bases and J lost 2, with 12 bases in between. CDR3 bases: TGCAGCACAAACCGGGCTCAAGAGACCCAGTACTTC. This translates into CSTNRAQETQYF.

This clonotype was seen at least ten times. The chain is built from TRBV20-1 and TRBJ2-7; D possibly matches TRBD1 or TRBD2 (5 bases each). Germline values: CDR1 DFQATT, CDR2 SNEGSKA (reference sequence). Trimming removed 0 bases at V and 5 bases at J, with 17 bases between. The CDR3 runs to 15 residues. The CDR3 DNA sequence: TGCAGTGCTAGAGATCTGTCAGGGCCGGGGAACGAGCAGTACTTC. The encoded protein is CSARDLSGPGNEQYF.

The gene calls are TRBV5-5 and TRBJ2-1; 8 nucleotides match TRBD2. With V trimmed by 1 base and J by 6 bases, 6 bases remained unmatched. Germline V lookup: CDR1 SGHKS, CDR2 YYEKEE (reference sequence). The CDR3 extends over 15 amino acids. The CDR3 loop reads CASSLPGLASNEQFF. The CDR3 region has the DNA TGTGCCAGCAGCTTGCCAGGACTAGCTAGCAATGAGCAGTTCTTC.

The chain couples TRBV7-2 to TRBJ2-1; D might be TRBD2 (6 bases). V was trimmed by 3 bases and J by 4 bases, leaving 13 bases between them. The CDR3 length is 15 residues. Per germline, CDR1 SGHTA and CDR2 FQGNSA. The CDR3 loop is CASSLELGGYNEQFF. The CDR3 DNA follows: TGTGCCAGCAGCTTGGAGCTGGGGGGTTACAATGAGCAGTTCTTC.

The chain is built from TRBV12-3 or TRBV12-4 and TRBJ1-5, with 9 bases fitting TRBD1. The CDR3 has 16 residues. V shed 5 bases, J shed 3 bases, and the junction held 8 bases outside the gene matches. CDR3 bases: TGTGCCAGCAGTGTATACAGGGGGCGAACCAATCAGCCCCAGCATTTT. Its translation is CASSVYRGRTNQPQHF.

The chain carries TRBV30 and TRBJ2-7; D remains ambiguous. The V end was cut by 5 bases, the J end by 2 bases, with 16 bases between. This CDR3 is built from 14 residues. CDR1 is GTSNPN and CDR2 is SVGIG in the germline V gene (reference sequence). CDR3 in DNA: TGTGCCTGGGATCGAGGACCGGAGACCTACGAGCAGTACTTC. Translated: CAWDRGPETYEQYF. Full variable domain (outside the CDR3, taken from reference TRBV30 and TRBJ2-7): SQTIHQWPATLVQPVGSPLSLECTVEGTSNPNLYWYRQAAGRGLQLLFYSVGIGQISSEVPQNLSASRPQDRQFILSSKKLLLSDSGFYLCAWDRGPETYEQYFGPGTRLTVT.

This clonotype was counted only a few times. The gene calls are TRBV12-5 and TRBJ1-1, with TRBD1 as a possible D gene (5 bases). Germline CDR1 and CDR2: LGHNT and FRNRAP. This CDR3 comprises 17 residues. Deletions cut 7 bases from V and 2 bases from J, with 23 bases between. The CDR3, as DNA: TGTGCTAGTGCCCTGTGGGGGAGGGCTGAGATAAACACTGAAGCTTTCTTT. It specifies CASALWGRAEINTEAFF.

This clonotype occurred a few times. The chain links TRBV10-3 to TRBJ2-7, with TRBD1 matching over 7 bases. After removal of 0 bases from V and 6 bases from J, the junction contained 8 bases not matched to a gene. The V gene's germline CDR1 is ENHRY and CDR2 SYGVKD. The CDR3 has 15 amino acids. The CDR3 nucleotides are TGTGCCATCAGTGAGTCCTCCCTATCAGGGGGCGAGCAGTACTTC. Translation: CAISESSLSGGEQYF.

This clonotype was seen repeatedly, ten times or more. This sequence joins TRBV20-1 and TRBJ1-6, with D possibly being TRBD1 (5 bases). Germline-derived CDR1 and CDR2 are DFQATT and SNEGSKA (reference sequence). The CDR3 is 11 amino acids. V was clipped by 7 bases and J by 14 bases, with 15 bases between them. CDR3: CSVHGGSSLHF. The CDR3 DNA follows: TGCAGTGTTCACGGGGGAAGCTCCCTCCACTTT.